What follows describes a single TCR beta chain. Its antigen is as yet unknown. The sample contains more than one DNA sequence encoding this CDR3. Assays covered 100,000 or so TCR templates per sample. TCRdb's copy holds only in-frame clones and misses some; the assay was immunoSEQ multiplex PCR. The table shows 99,000 or so clones, with over 90% occurring only once. The germline CDR1 and CDR2 sequences are ENHRY and SYGVKD. V lost 6 bases to trimming and J lost 6 bases; unmatched junction nucleotides: 7. This CDR3 is 13 amino acids long. The data belong to a study of siplizumab effects on memory and regulatory T cells. Whole-study findings and limits: Controls showed an average of about 27% Treg-derived mappable alloreactive CD4+ clones, while siplizumab showed 55% to 80%. Apparently key alloresponse contributors, naive T cells also seemed more diverse than memory cells. Siplizumab caused a significant drop in alloreactive sequences traceable to unstimulated CD4+ memory cells.

The TCR originated in a human donor in good health. The specimen sequenced was Tregs sorted from blood. This chain joins TRBV10-3 and TRBJ2-7, with 8 bases matching TRBD1. The CDR3 protein is CAIRGQGAGEQYF. The CDR3 coding sequence is TGTGCCATCAGGGGCCAGGGGGCGGGCGAGCAGTACTTC.